A single T cell receptor (beta chain) is shown here with its context. No antigen is known for it. A single record per CDR3 protein comes from TCRdb applying MiXCR to the RACE reads. The sample includes more than 90,000 distinct CDR3 sequences, roughly a tenth of them seen just once. Indicated time point: patch test 1, 2 weeks after DPC sensitization. Treatment noted: therapeutic diphenylcyclopropenone sensitization with weekly scalp DPC. Blood, whole and unfractionated, served as the source for total RNA extraction. The germline CDR1 and CDR2 sequences are KGHSH and LQKENI. The V and J ends lost 4 bases and 0 bases respectively, with 15 bases between them. The CDR3 runs to 16 residues. The source of the sample is a study of human T cells and chemical hapten exposure. Study-wide background: DPC at 0.01% went onto the upper back in patch tests, read at 6 days.

Study findings and constraints: Among TCRs, those above 1 in 1000 frequency were unaffected by DPC sensitization.

V gene TRBV18 combines with J gene TRBJ1-1; TRBD1 might be the D (6 bases). The sequencing here drew on whole blood, taken in connection with sensitization to the hapten diphenylcyclopropenone (DPC). The sequence derives from a man aged 35 to 55 with alopecia areata. Some clones in this sample may be carry-over from other donors' samples. The CDR3 loop is CASSLATGALNTEAFF. CDR3 nucleotide sequence: TGTGCCAGCTCACTTGCGACGGGGGCCTTGAACACTGAAGCTTTCTTT.